This T cell receptor (beta chain) was recovered during a study of OX40 agonist ivuxolimab in advanced cancers. As for the study more broadly: Ivuxolimab, which targeted the costimulatory receptor OX40 (CD134), was an agonistic, fully human IgG2 monoclonal antibody. Intravenous ivuxolimab was administered to patients every 2 weeks at six dose levels: 0.01, 0.1, 0.3, 1.5, 3 and 10 mg/kg. Of the approximately 50 dose-escalation patients, hepatocellular carcinoma was present in some 19, melanoma in roughly 15, renal cell carcinoma in 9 and head and neck cancer in 9. A male proportion of 75% to 85% and a mean age of around 60 years, ranging from about 23 to 79, were recorded for the dose-escalation cohort. Patients were allowed to have had prior anti-PD-1, anti-PD-L1 or anti-CTLA-4 therapy, and more than 30% of the dose-escalation patients had previously received checkpoint inhibitors. Partial responses were achieved by three dose-escalation patients, of whom one had hepatocellular carcinoma and two had cutaneous melanoma. The purpose of peripheral TCRbeta sequencing was to test whether ivuxolimab changed TCR sequence diversity and led to clonal T-cell expansion. The paper covers the monotherapy dose-escalation part of the phase I ivuxolimab trial, which included N = 52 patients. Summary of the overall study and its limitations: At doses of 0.1 to 3.0 mg/kg, clonal expansion of both CD4+ and CD8+ blood T cells was observed from baseline to week 6. After ivuxolimab, CD8+ T cells had more expanded clones than CD4+ T cells on average. Partial responders in the 0.1-3.0 mg/kg groups had among the lowest normalized peripheral clonal expansion, especially among CD8+ T cells. Low levels of normalized T-cell clonal expansion were also seen in some patients who did not respond. Which antigens the clonally expanded peripheral T cells were specific for was not determined.

The trial excluded patients who had a history of autoimmune disease or who were on systemic immunosuppression. Peripheral blood for TCR sequencing was collected from all dose cohorts at baseline, on cycle 4 day 1, and on cycle 7 day 1. Samples came from an open-label, multicenter, first-in-human phase I dose-escalation trial of ivuxolimab. Adults with locally advanced or metastatic melanoma, renal cell carcinoma, hepatocellular carcinoma or head and neck squamous cell carcinoma were enrolled in the trial. Before TCR sequencing, CD4+ T cells and CD8+ T cells from peripheral blood were sorted into separate populations. A note on this clone: Its antigen remains unidentified. It has no much larger one-base neighbor in the sample; base qualities were not kept.

To sequence the TCRbeta CDR3 region, genomic DNA was isolated from the sorted cells. TCRbeta CDR3 regions were sequenced using the immunoSEQ Assay. TCRdb took over this immuneACCESS table, retaining in-frame rearrangements with V and J assigned. Such tables are incomplete; in checked studies, under half of the missing clones stem from an unresolved V gene, and the remainder is unexplained. The sample records tens of thousands of clones, around 90% of which are singletons. The ten top clones hold roughly 0.55% of the sample. From a lookup of the germline V gene (reference sequence), CDR1 and CDR2 are LNHDA and SQIVND. Reading from cysteine to phenylalanine, the CDR3 counts 13 amino acids. Only CDR3 DNA is held: 39 bases, read in frame from base 1. V is cut by 10 bases and J by 4 bases, and the space between the germline ends is 16 bases.

This receptor was identified in an adult with an advanced solid tumor such as melanoma, head and neck, liver or kidney cancer. Material: CD4+ or CD8+ T cells sorted from blood, obtained in a trial of the OX40 agonist ivuxolimab. Here the chain combines TRBV19 and TRBJ1-2; possibly the D gene is TRBD1, per 5 matching bases. The nucleotide sequence is given as TGTGCCACCCTGGGGCAGGGTCTCTATGGCTACACCTTC. Its amino acids are CATLGQGLYGYTF.